This TCR beta chain was sequenced during a study of cytotoxic CD8 clonotypes in ibrutinib-treated CLL. Study context: Among the patients, 10 to 11 presented as relapsed/refractory and roughly 15 as treatment-naive; roughly 17 showed unmutated IGHV. A mean of approximately 260,000 productive templates and over 75,000 productive rearrangements was obtained per sample. Points from the study as a whole: Clonality (at baseline) was higher than in age-matched healthy donors and tracked circulating CD8+ T-cell counts.

Around 2 micrograms of genomic DNA came from cryopreserved PBMCs for TCR beta libraries. The table lists this clone with a few counts. The antigen is undetermined. Repertoires were generated with immunoSEQ multiplex PCR, while TCRdb's copy carries only in-frame clones and drops some. Among around 310,000 clones, around four fifths were seen once, and the ten largest hold under 8.5%. Germline CDR1 MDHEN, CDR2 SYDVKM. This CDR3 has 15 amino acids. Between the trimmed V and J ends, which lost 5 bases and 6 bases, there was a span of 20 bases. This TCR derives from a human donor with chronic lymphocytic leukemia. This sample comprised PBMCs, obtained before ibrutinib treatment. This rearrangement joins TRBV28 to TRBJ2-7; D is perhaps TRBD1 or TRBD2 (5 bases each). Here the CDR3 DNA reads TGTGCCAGCAGTGACCGACAGCGTGGGACCGCCGAGCAGTACTTC. Its translation: CASSDRQRGTAEQYF.